The clone carrying this T cell receptor (beta chain) has just a few counts. Antigen: not known. These data are taken from a study of CD8 T cells in ankylosing spondylitis. Preparation of TCR beta libraries was done by quantitative 5'-RACE with molecular barcodes. TCRdb processed the 5' RACE reads anew with MiXCR; each CDR3 protein has one entry. The sample has a few hundred thousand distinct CDR3 sequences, 20% to 25% seen once. Study outcomes and limitations: Apparently characteristic of ankylosing spondylitis blood was a TCR beta motif (fewer than ten highly homologous variants). Several of the motif variants were reported before in synovial fluid and blood from reactive arthritis.

V was pared by 6 bases and J by 6 bases, with 15 bases between. The CDR3 sequence is 13 residues long. Germline CDR1 SEHNR, CDR2 FQNEAQ (reference sequence). The genes are TRBV7-9 and TRBJ2-7; tentative D call: TRBD2 (5 bases). The sequence was obtained from a male donor with ankylosing spondylitis or in good health (not recorded which). The sequenced sample was blood, either unsorted or a sorted T cell fraction (not recorded which). The CDR3 loop is CASRDSANSEQYF. The DNA of the CDR3 is TGTGCCAGCAGGGACTCCGCAAATAGCGAGCAGTACTTC. Filled out from reference TRBV7-9 and TRBJ2-7, the complete variable domain reads DTGVSQNPRHKITKRGQNVTFRCDPISEHNRLYWYRQTLGQGPEFLTYFQNEAQLEKSRLLSDRFSAERPKGSFSTLEIQRTEQGDSAMYLCASRDSANSEQYFGPGTRLTVT.